Listed below are T cell receptor beta chains from one sample, sequenced in a study of blood T cell repertoires in COVID-19. Generated by immunoSEQ multiplex PCR, the TCRdb table keeps only in-frame clones and is missing some. Of approximately 460,000 clones in the sample, roughly 89% were seen once. Material for sequencing was peripheral blood. The receptors originated from a man younger than 35 with COVID-19, enrolled during active disease. Both conserved end residues are part of each CDR3. Fields, in order: J gene, clone size, D gene, V gene, CDR3 DNA, CDR3 protein. A D gene is named only where the DNA matches it firmly. Size values are once, few and many counts, or a class for expanded clones, and some rows have none.

>TRBJ2-1|once|-|TRBV3-1/TRBV3-2
TGTGCCAGCAGCCAAGAATTTGGGAGTAACAATGAGCAGTTCTTC
CASSQEFGSNNEQFF
>TRBJ2-4|-|TRBD1|TRBV7-9
TGTGCCAGCAGCTCGGGACAGGGTAAAAACATTCAGTACTTC
CASSSGQGKNIQYF
>TRBJ2-7|-|TRBD2|TRBV14
TGTGCCAGCAGAAAAGGAGGGACTAGCGGCTACGAGCAGTACTTC
CASRKGGTSGYEQYF
>TRBJ2-1|-|TRBD1|TRBV6-5
TGTGCCAGCAGATCTACAGGGGGAAACTACAATGAGCAGTTCTTC
CASRSTGGNYNEQFF
>TRBJ1-2|-|-|TRBV11-3
TGTGCCAGCAGCCCGCGACGGAGTTCCTATGGCTACACCTTC
CASSPRRSSYGYTF
>TRBJ2-1|-|TRBD2|TRBV6-4
TGTGCCAGCAGCCCGTCGAGCGGGGATTACAATGAGCAGTTCTTC
CASSPSSGDYNEQFF
>TRBJ2-2|-|-|TRBV6-4
TGTGCCGGCGGGGTATATGGGGAGCTGTTTTTT
CAGGVYGELFF
>TRBJ2-3|-|-|TRBV7-9
TGTGCCAGCAGCTTTCCGCTAGTCACAGATACGCAGTATTTT
CASSFPLVTDTQYF
>TRBJ2-1|-|-|TRBV2
TGTGCCAGCAGTGACACCAGGATCAATGAGCAGTTCTTC
CASSDTRINEQFF
>TRBJ2-5|-|TRBD2|TRBV5-8
TGTGCCAGCAGCCTCTTAGCGGGAGTTGAGACCCAGTACTTC
CASSLLAGVETQYF
>TRBJ1-1|-|-|TRBV5-4
TGTGCCAGCAGCTTAGGGAGTTCTGAAGCTTTCTTT
CASSLGSSEAFF
>TRBJ2-1|-|TRBD1|TRBV4-1
TGCGCCAGCAGCCGGGACAGGGCTCCTTACAATGAGCAGTTCTTC
CASSRDRAPYNEQFF
>TRBJ1-3|-|TRBD1|TRBV3-1/TRBV3-2
TGTGCCAGCAGCCAAAACGACAGGGGCGACGGAAACACCATATATTTT
CASSQNDRGDGNTIYF
>TRBJ2-2|-|TRBD1|TRBV24-1
TGTGCCACCAGTGACGGGACAGGGGGGACCGGGGAGCTGTTTTTT
CATSDGTGGTGELFF
>TRBJ1-1|-|-|TRBV3-1/TRBV3-2
TGTGCCAGCAGCCAAGCGAGGGGGATGAACACTGAAGCTTTCTTT
CASSQARGMNTEAFF
>TRBJ2-3|-|TRBD2|TRBV2
TGTGCCAGCAGTATGGCTAGCGGCTACACAGATACGCAGTATTTT
CASSMASGYTDTQYF
>TRBJ2-3|-|TRBD2|TRBV9
TGTGCCAGCAGCTTACGAGCGGGGGGGAGCACAGATACGCAGTATTTT
CASSLRAGGSTDTQYF
>TRBJ1-4|-|-|TRBV15
TGTGCCACCAGCAGAGATCAGAATGAAAAACTGTTTTTT
CATSRDQNEKLFF
>TRBJ1-2|-|-|TRBV2
TGTGCCAGCAGTCTAGACTATGGCTACACCTTC
CASSLDYGYTF
>TRBJ1-1|-|TRBD1|TRBV6-5
TGTGCCAGCAGCGCGACAGGGCGCAACACTGAAGCTTTCTTT
CASSATGRNTEAFF
>TRBJ1-4|once|-|TRBV6-1
TGTGCCAGCAGTGAAGCGCAAGGGGGGGGAGAAAAACTGTTTTTT
CASSEAQGGGEKLFF
>TRBJ2-7|once|-|TRBV5-5
TGTGCCAGCAGCTTGGAGGCAGGCGAAACCTACGAGCAGTACTTC
CASSLEAGETYEQYF
>TRBJ2-3|-|TRBD2|TRBV12-5
TGTGCTAGTGGTCAAGGACTAGCGGGAGGGACAGATACGCAGTATTTT
CASGQGLAGGTDTQYF
>TRBJ2-1|-|TRBD2|TRBV11-2
TGTGCCAGCAGTGGGGGGACTAGCGGGAATAGCTCCTACAATGAGCAGTTCTTC
CASSGGTSGNSSYNEQFF
>TRBJ2-7|-|-|TRBV3-1/TRBV3-2
TGTGCCAGCAGCCAAGTTGAACTGCACGAGCAGTACTTC
CASSQVELHEQYF
>TRBJ2-2|-|-|TRBV24-1
TGTGCCACCAGTGATTTCCCAGGGACTGCGACCGGGGAGCTGTTTTTT
CATSDFPGTATGELFF
>TRBJ1-5|-|TRBD1|TRBV4-2
TGTGCCAGCAGCCCCCTAGGACAGGGCAATGACAATCAGCCCCAGCATTTT
CASSPLGQGNDNQPQHF
>TRBJ2-6|-|TRBD2|TRBV18
TGTGCCAGCTCCCCTAGCGGGAGTGCTACCCCTGGGGCCAACGTCCTGACTTTC
CASSPSGSATPGANVLTF
>TRBJ2-1|-|TRBD2|TRBV4-1
TGCGCCAGCAGATCCGGGACTAGCGGGAAAGATGAGCAGTTCTTC
CASRSGTSGKDEQFF
>TRBJ2-2|-|-|TRBV4-1
TGCGCCAGCAGCTCGCGGGGGGAGCTGTTTTTT
CASSSRGELFF
>TRBJ1-1|-|TRBD1|TRBV19
TGTGCCAGTAGTTCCGCAGGGGGCCCCCATGAAGCTTTCTTT
CASSSAGGPHEAFF
>TRBJ2-7|-|TRBD1|TRBV9
TGTGCCAGCAGCGGTACAGGGGGCCGGGACGAGCAGTACTTC
CASSGTGGRDEQYF
>TRBJ1-6|once|TRBD1|TRBV24-1
TGTGCCACCAGTGAAGTGACAGGGAGCCCAAAAAACCTTTTCTATAATTCACCCCTCCACTTT
CATSEVTGSPKNLFYNSPLHF
>TRBJ1-1|-|-|TRBV11-2
TGTGCCAGCAGGCGGGGTCCGGCGGGCACTGAAGCTTTCTTT
CASRRGPAGTEAFF
>TRBJ2-5|once|-|TRBV3-1/TRBV3-2
TGTGCCAGCAGCAAGATCCCGCTAGCGAGGGAGACCCAGTACTTC
CASSKIPLARETQYF
>TRBJ1-1|-|-|TRBV13
TGTGCCAGCAGCCTACCGCTCTCTGAAGCTTTCTTT
CASSLPLSEAFF
>TRBJ2-7|-|TRBD1|TRBV30
TGTGCCTGGAGTCGGACAGGCGGCCCCGGCGAGCAGTACTTC
CAWSRTGGPGEQYF
>TRBJ1-5|-|-|TRBV6-1
TGTGCCAGCAGTGAAGCGCTTTTAGTAGTCAATCAGCCCCAGCATTTT
CASSEALLVVNQPQHF
>TRBJ2-3|few|-|TRBV12-5
TGTGCTAGTGGTTCTGCTAGCGATACGCAGTATTTT
CASGSASDTQYF
>TRBJ2-2|-|TRBD1|TRBV2
TGTGCCAGCCACCCTCGACAGGGGAACACCGGGGAGCTGTTTTTT
CASHPRQGNTGELFF
>TRBJ1-4|-|TRBD1|TRBV19
TGTGCCAGTAACGGACAGGGCGTGGGTGAAAAACTGTTTTTT
CASNGQGVGEKLFF
>TRBJ2-7|-|TRBD2|TRBV27
TGTGCCAGCATGAGTCCGGGACTAGCAGGGGGGTACGAGCAGTACTTC
CASMSPGLAGGYEQYF
>TRBJ2-4|-|TRBD1|TRBV19
TGTGCCAGTAGTTCGGGACAGGGAACTGCCAAAAACATTCAGTACTTC
CASSSGQGTAKNIQYF
>TRBJ1-6|-|TRBD1|TRBV27
TGTGCCAGCAGATTTGGACAGGGGCGTACATCACCCCTCCACTTT
CASRFGQGRTSPLHF
>TRBJ2-7|-|-|TRBV7-9
TGTGCCAGCAGCTACTTCGGGAAAAGCTACGAGCAGTACTTC
CASSYFGKSYEQYF
>TRBJ1-3|-|-|TRBV5-6
TGTGCCAGCAGTGAGATGGGCGGGGGTGAAAACACCATATATTTT
CASSEMGGGENTIYF
>TRBJ2-2|-|-|TRBV5-1
TGCGCCAGCAGCTTGGGCAGGGATTTCAACACCGGGGAGCTGTTTTTT
CASSLGRDFNTGELFF
>TRBJ2-5|-|TRBD1|TRBV2
TGTGCCAGCAGTGTAGAGGGACAGGTCGGGGCCCAGTACTTC
CASSVEGQVGAQYF
>TRBJ2-3|-|TRBD2|TRBV7-7
TGTGCTAGCAGCTTAGGCCTAGCGGGAGGGAGAGATACGCAGTATTTT
CASSLGLAGGRDTQYF
>TRBJ2-5|-|TRBD2|TRBV7-2
TGTGCCAGCAGCCCGCGACCCGGCGGGGGGGCCAATTACCAAGAGACCCAGTACTTC
CASSPRPGGGANYQETQYF
>TRBJ2-2|-|TRBD2|TRBV27
TGTGCCAGCAGAACTTCTAGCGGGGGGGCCGCCGGGGAGCTGTTTTTT
CASRTSSGGAAGELFF
>TRBJ2-7|-|-|TRBV7-9
TGTGCCAGCAGCTTAGCTACCAGGTCCTACGAGCAGTACTTC
CASSLATRSYEQYF
>TRBJ2-7|-|TRBD1|TRBV5-4
TGTGCCAGCAGCCCTGGGACAGGGCATTATACTGACGAGCAGTACTTC
CASSPGTGHYTDEQYF